These T cell receptor beta chains were read from a single sample in a study of T cell responses to AZD1222 COVID-19 vaccine. Clones were sequenced by immunoSEQ multiplex PCR, and TCRdb holds only the in-frame ones, with some missing. The table records some 99,000 clones, approximately 84% of them present only once. The sample consisted of peripheral blood, taken 28 days after the second AZD1222 dose. Every receptor here comes from an adult who received the AZD1222 COVID-19 vaccine. The CDR3 runs from the conserved cysteine through the conserved F or W. D genes are given only for firm matches. Not every row has a clone size; where given, it reads once, few, many or a size class.

TRBJ2-7 TRBD2 . TRBV7-2 TGTGCCAGCAGCTTATTACGGACTAGCGTCTACGAGCAGTACTTC CASSLLRTSVYEQYF
TRBJ2-1 TRBD2 . TRBV4-1 TGCGCCAGCAGCCATCGGGCTAGCGGAGCCAATGAGCAGTTCTTC CASSHRASGANEQFF
TRBJ1-4 TRBD1 . TRBV5-1 TGCGCCAGCAGCTCGGGACAGGGATATGAAAAACTGTTTTTT CASSSGQGYEKLFF
TRBJ1-1 . . TRBV7-3 TGTGCCAGCAGCTTAAGCCCGGCCGGCTCTCCGAACACTGAAGCTTTCTTT CASSLSPAGSPNTEAFF
TRBJ1-2 . few TRBV5-1 TGCGCCAGCAGGAATAGGGGTGGCTACACCTTC CASRNRGGYTF
TRBJ1-5 . . TRBV6-1 TGTGCCAGCAGTGATCTTGGGGACGACAATCAGCCCCAGCATTTT CASSDLGDDNQPQHF
TRBJ2-1 TRBD2 once TRBV5-1 TGCGCCAGCAGTAAAGTAGCGGGAGAGTGGAATGAGCAGTTCTTC CASSKVAGEWNEQFF
TRBJ2-7 . . TRBV7-9 TGTGCCAGCAGCTTAGCCTTGGACATCTCCTACGAGCAGTACTTC CASSLALDISYEQYF
TRBJ1-5 . . TRBV5-1 TGCGCCAGCAGCCCCCTTCCCTCAGGTCCTGGCAATCAGCCCCAGCATTTT CASSPLPSGPGNQPQHF
TRBJ2-5 . . TRBV11-2 TGTGCCAGCAGCTTAGCCCCCGGAGGAGAGACCCAGTACTTC CASSLAPGGETQYF
TRBJ2-5 TRBD2 . TRBV19 TGTGCCTGCAGGGAGGGAGAGACCCAGTACTTC CACREGETQYF
TRBJ1-3 TRBD1 . TRBV4-1 TGCGCCAGCAGCCTTAGCCGGGACAGGGTGATTGCTGGAAACACCATATATTTT CASSLSRDRVIAGNTIYF
TRBJ1-6 . few TRBV6-1 TGTGCCAGCAGTGAAATCGGGACCGTTTCACCCCTCCACTTT CASSEIGTVSPLHF
TRBJ2-3 TRBD2 . TRBV19 TGTGCCAGTAGTATTGGACTAGTAGGGGATACGCAGTATTTT CASSIGLVGDTQYF
TRBJ1-6 . . TRBV7-2 TGTGCCAGCAGCTTAGAGTACCGTTCACCCCTCCACTTT CASSLEYRSPLHF
TRBJ1-1 . . TRBV7-9 TGTGCCAGCAGCCCCGCCTCGGAGAACACTGAAGCTTTCTTT CASSPASENTEAFF
TRBJ2-7 . . TRBV27 TGTGCCAGCAGTTTTCGCAGCCCCTACGAGCAGTACTTC CASSFRSPYEQYF
TRBJ1-1 TRBD1 . TRBV10-2 TGCGCCAGCACCTCGGGACAGCCGAACACTGAAGCTTTCTTT CASTSGQPNTEAFF
TRBJ2-7 . . TRBV5-1 TGCGCCAGCAGCTTGTCTGGGACGGACTACGAGCAGTACTTC CASSLSGTDYEQYF
TRBJ1-1 . . TRBV30 TGTGCCTGGAGTAGGCAGTTACACACTGAAGCTTTCTTT CAWSRQLHTEAFF
TRBJ2-7 . . TRBV13 TGTGCCAGCAGCTTATCCGGGACCACCTACGAGCAGTACTTC CASSLSGTTYEQYF
TRBJ2-5 . . TRBV28 TGTGCCAGCAGTTCCGGACTCCCGGGGACCCAGTACTTC CASSSGLPGTQYF